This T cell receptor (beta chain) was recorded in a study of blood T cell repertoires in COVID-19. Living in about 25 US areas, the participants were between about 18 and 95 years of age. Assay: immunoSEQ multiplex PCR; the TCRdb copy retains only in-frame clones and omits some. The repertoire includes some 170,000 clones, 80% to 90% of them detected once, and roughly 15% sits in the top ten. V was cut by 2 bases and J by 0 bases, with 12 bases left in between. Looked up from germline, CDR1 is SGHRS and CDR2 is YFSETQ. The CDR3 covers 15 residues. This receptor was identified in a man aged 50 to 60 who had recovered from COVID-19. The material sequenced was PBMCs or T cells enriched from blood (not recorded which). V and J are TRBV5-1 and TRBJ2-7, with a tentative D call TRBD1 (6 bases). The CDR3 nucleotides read TGCGCCAGCAGCTTCGTCACAGGGAGCTCCTACGAGCAGTACTTC. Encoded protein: CASSFVTGSSYEQYF.